This is a list of T cell receptor beta chains from one sample in a study of identical twins. TCRdb redid the calling of the 5' RACE reads with MiXCR, one entry per CDR3 protein. The sample carries around 490,000 distinct CDR3 sequences, roughly an eighth recorded once. The same sample was also used in a study of yellow fever vaccine responses in identical twins.

Sequences were obtained from CD4+ T cells sorted from blood. The receptors shown here come from a woman younger than 35 in good health. The CDR3 runs from the conserved cysteine through the conserved F or W. The order of the fields is J gene, V gene, D gene, CDR3 protein. D genes are given only for firm matches.

>TRBJ1-3|TRBV5-6|TRBD1
CASSNPGTAGSSGNTIYF
>TRBJ1-4|TRBV29-1|-
CSVMLGSEREKLFF
>TRBJ1-1|TRBV29-1|-
CSVVRQMNTEAFF
>TRBJ2-1|TRBV7-2|-
CASSLLSGLPYNEQFF
>TRBJ2-7|TRBV5-6|-
CASRRGRISYEQYF
>TRBJ2-1|TRBV4-3|TRBD2
CASSPYRGLAGGPNNEQFF
>TRBJ1-2|TRBV7-9|TRBD1
CASSLTGVVYGYTF
>TRBJ2-7|TRBV29-1|TRBD1
CSVRVVAGGYEQYF
>TRBJ1-6|TRBV12-3/TRBV12-4|-
CASSLLRRVDSPLHF
>TRBJ2-5|TRBV5-1|-
CASSHTVEPQYF
>TRBJ2-7|TRBV18|TRBD1
CASSPKTGISYEQYF
>TRBJ2-5|TRBV10-3|-
CAISFGETQYF
>TRBJ2-2|TRBV28|-
CASSPTHRANTGELFF
>TRBJ1-1|TRBV5-1|-
CASRKSVSGLTPEAFF
>TRBJ2-2|TRBV14|-
CASSVDAFSNTGELFF
>TRBJ2-1|TRBV20-1|-
CSAREKVNEQFF
>TRBJ2-3|TRBV11-3|-
CASSHRGGTQYF
>TRBJ2-1|TRBV12-3/TRBV12-4|TRBD2
CASSLTGRGGSYNEQFF
>TRBJ2-3|TRBV11-2|TRBD2
CASSTSGGAPDTQYF
>TRBJ2-3|TRBV19|-
CASSRRTQADTQYF
>TRBJ2-1|TRBV4-1|TRBD1
CASSLLRQGSYNEQFF
>TRBJ2-7|TRBV4-3|-
CASSQLEGLEQYF
>TRBJ2-7|TRBV7-9|-
CATSGLAPYEQYF
>TRBJ2-6|TRBV15|-
CATSREGHTSGANVLTF
>TRBJ1-1|TRBV12-3/TRBV12-4|-
CASSPDIPTEAFF
>TRBJ2-2|TRBV12-3/TRBV12-4|-
CASRPEGGELFF
>TRBJ2-2|TRBV21-1|-
CASSKGDSVPGTGELFF
>TRBJ2-4|TRBV27|TRBD2
CASSFTFSGRGGNIQYF
>TRBJ2-7|TRBV3-1|-
CASSRRTGTASYEQYF
>TRBJ2-7|TRBV7-6|-
CASSPLQGYSYEQYF
>TRBJ1-3|TRBV20-1|TRBD1
CSARNQGESGNTIYF
>TRBJ1-1|TRBV20-1|-
CSAGLSWTEAFF
>TRBJ2-7|TRBV28|TRBD1
CASTRPRTGLYEQYF
>TRBJ1-3|TRBV3-1|TRBD1
CASSLGQGKNTIYF
>TRBJ2-1|TRBV6-1|-
CASSEGRYNEQFF
>TRBJ2-1|TRBV29-1|TRBD2
CSAGGGRGESSYNEQFF
>TRBJ2-7|TRBV12-3/TRBV12-4|TRBD1
CASSYRGRYEQYF